This TCR beta chain comes out of a study of blood T cell repertoires in COVID-19 (TCRdb year 2020). Context from the whole study: The collaborator samples originated in the United States, Italy and Spain and spanned the acute and convalescent phases of COVID-19. Sample metadata almost always included a de-identified subject ID, COVID-19 status, age in years and sex. The dataset comprised deeply sampled blood TCRbeta repertoires from subjects exposed to, actively infected with, or recovered from COVID-19. The prospective study material was composed of cDNA or gDNA derived from T cells, B-cell-depleted T cells, or PBMCs. Where available, HLA class I and class II types were taken from metadata supplied by the sample provider and were not determined by assay-based typing. The repertoires were made available in a free public database intended to serve as a resource for research on the immune response to SARS-CoV-2. The samples were drawn from the first 160 participants of the ongoing ImmuneRACE study and from 950 to 1,500 subjects provided by 6 global collaborators. General study outcomes and caveats: The quantity of clinical and demographic metadata differed by source and by participant and was supplied without curation.

The collaborating institutions used their own protocols to collect whole blood in K2EDTA tubes. For TCRbeta analysis, collaborators shipped samples as frozen whole blood, isolated PBMCs, or DNA extracted from either of those sample types. The immunoSEQ Assay, a bias-controlled multiplex PCR, was used to amplify TCRbeta CDR3 regions from genomic DNA. In the authors' own workflow: The number of nucleated cells in each sample was estimated by amplification of reference gene primers within the assay. Sequence reads were collapsed and filtered to measure the absolute abundance of every unique TCRbeta CDR3 rearrangement. For each sample, productive Simpson clonality was calculated as the square root of Simpson's diversity index across productive rearrangements. As stored in TCRdb, this immuneACCESS dataset retains in-frame rearrangements with V and J assigned. A fraction of the clones does not appear; measured against another copy, unresolved V genes explain less than half of the discrepancy, and the remainder lacks a known reason. V and J calls and clone size are copied from that table; D and trimming were computed from the DNA. This sample gives around 100,000 clones in total; about 80% of them show up just once. The ten largest account for approximately 3.4% of the sample.

On this clone: Its cognate antigen has yet to be identified. Base-call qualities are not available, and no considerably larger clone is one nucleotide away.

For CDR1 and CDR2, the germline V gene (reference sequence) lists GTSNPN and SVGIG. The germline V and J ends show losses of 8 bases and 9 bases respectively, and no gene match explains 8 bases of the junction. The CDR3 goes from the cysteine to the phenylalanine over 12 residues. Only CDR3 DNA is held: 36 bases, read in frame from base 1. The source is an elderly woman with active or convalescent COVID-19. Source material: peripheral blood. Recombination connected TRBV30 to TRBJ1-1, and TRBD1 matches 11 of the central bases. The DNA reads as follows: TGTGCCAGGACAGGGGGCCTCATGAAAGCTTTCTTT. This translates into CARTGGLMKAFF.